The TCR beta chain described here comes from a study of post-analysis software for immune sequencing data. Overall study context: Relapsing-remitting, secondary progressive and progressive-relapsing forms made up the multiple sclerosis disease courses.

Unique molecular identifiers had been added to the TCR beta cDNA libraries. T cells numbering roughly 0.9 to 10 million yielded cDNA molecules that totaled roughly 500,000. TCRdb itself ran the PCR reads through MiXCR, one entry per CDR3 protein. There are some 890,000 distinct CDR3 sequences in the sample; roughly 50% occur only once, and approximately 4.3% lies in the top ten. With respect to this clonotype: What it binds is unknown.

Study-level results: The normalized Chao1 diversity of multiple sclerosis patients was significantly lower than that of controls. Clustering by F measure revealed strong co-clustering among samples prepared together in one batch. Comparison of patients with controls showed roughly five TRBV segments more frequent in patients, TRBV5-6, TRBV5-1 and TRBV20-1 among them.

V lost 0 bases, J lost 2 bases, and 5 bases stayed unmatched. CDR1 is DFQATT and CDR2 is SNEGSKA in the germline V gene (reference sequence). CDR3 length equals 15 residues. Sequencing was carried out using blood. The origin of this receptor is a girl aged 5-17 years with multiple sclerosis. The chain recombines TRBV20-1 with TRBJ2-7; TRBD2 matches 9 bases. CDR3 bases: TGCAGTGCTAGAGATTATAGCGGGGGAGCCTACGAGCAGTACTTC. Its translation: CSARDYSGGAYEQYF.